These 14 T cell receptor beta chains share one sample of origin, sequenced in a study of shared clonotypes between healthy human individuals. Measured with immunoSEQ multiplex PCR; TCRdb has only the in-frame clones, and not every one. The sample records roughly 2.6 million clones, roughly 92% being singletons. The sample was naive CD4+ T cells sorted from blood. Subset in this sample: CD45RA+ positively selected. The receptors come from a man younger than 30 in good health.

With regard to this clone: Its ends do not fully match the called genes, so a read error is possible. The sample contains more than one DNA sequence encoding this CDR3. The chain has TRBV5-1 and TRBJ2-7, with D perhaps matching TRBD1 (5 bases). The CDR3 totals 14 residues. Germline V gene data show CDR1 as SGHRS and CDR2 as YFSETQ. The CDR3 nucleotides read TGTGCCAGCAGCTTGGGGCAGTCTGGAAACGAGCAGTACTTC. The encoded protein is CASSLGQSGNEQYF.

CDR3 sequence reads: CASSIEQETQYF. DNA of the CDR3: TGTGCCAGCAGCATCGAGCAAGAGACCCAGTACTTC. V usage is TRBV13 and J usage is TRBJ2-5; D is unclear. Germline V CDR1 and CDR2: PRHDT, FYEKMQ (reference sequence). This CDR3 is 12 amino acids long. Trimming left V 5 bases short and J 2 bases short, with 6 bases between.

With respect to this clone: At the DNA level, this CDR3 is encoded by other sequences in the same sample as well. The V call is TRBV28, the J call TRBJ1-1; D might be TRBD1 (6 bases). The V gene's germline CDR1 is MDHEN and CDR2 SYDVKM. Trimming pared 1 base from V and 1 base from J, leaving 10 bases between. The CDR3 is 15 residues long. In DNA form, the CDR3 reads TGTGCCAGCAGTTTATCGTCCAGGGGGAACACTGAAGCTTTCTTT. Residues: CASSLSSRGNTEAFF.

The gene calls are TRBV29-1 and TRBJ2-5; 11 nucleotides match TRBD2. Germline CDR1 SQVTM, CDR2 ANQGSEA. The CDR3 runs 15 residues. V shed 6 bases and J 5 bases; nucleotides not matched to a gene: 11. The CDR3, as DNA: TGCAGCGTCGCGCCGAGACTAGCGGGAAGGGAGACCCAGTACTTC. Translation: CSVAPRLAGRETQYF.

This sequence joins TRBV21-1 and TRBJ1-6. TRBV21-1 is recorded as a pseudogene. The CDR3 totals 17 residues. CDR3 coding DNA: TGTGCCAGCAGCATAAGTTTTACTAGCTCCTATAATTCACCCCTCCACTTT. This codes for CASSISFTSSYNSPLHF.

This clone appeared a few times. V is TRBV19 and J is TRBJ1-2; D unclear. Germline CDR1 LNHDA, CDR2 SQIVND (reference sequence). Trimming pared 4 bases from V and 4 bases from J, leaving 13 bases between. There are 14 residues in the CDR3. CDR3 sequence: CASSTYKDLYGYTF. The CDR3 DNA follows: TGTGCCAGTAGTACCTACAAGGACCTCTATGGCTACACCTTC.

CDR3 DNA: TGTGCCAGCAGTTTGAAACTAGCGGGGGTCATGGATACGCAGTATTTT. Translating it yields CASSLKLAGVMDTQYF. This chain uses TRBV28 with TRBJ2-3; 11 nucleotides match TRBD2. CDR1 MDHEN and CDR2 SYDVKM come from the germline V gene. Trimming took 3 bases from V and 6 from J; bases not matched to a gene: 8. CDR3 length: 16 amino acids.

This clone was counted a few times. The rearrangement links TRBV10-1 to TRBJ1-2, with D unresolved. The V gene lost 3 bases and the J gene lost 3 bases, with 17 bases spanning the gap. The CDR3 covers 16 residues. Germline V gene data show CDR1 as WNHNN and CDR2 as SYGVQD (reference sequence). Here the CDR3 reads CASSDRRRLMDYGYTF. The DNA of the CDR3 is TGCGCCAGCAGTGATAGGAGGCGCCTGATGGACTATGGCTACACCTTC.

The chain is built from TRBV5-4 and TRBJ2-7; 7 bases map to TRBD2. Germline CDR1 and CDR2: SGHNT and YYREEE (reference sequence). J lost 2 bases, V lost 5 bases, and 4 bases had no gene match. The length of the CDR3 is 13 residues. The CDR3 nucleotides read TGTGCCAGCAGGCCAGCGGGGACCTACGAGCAGTACTTC. Its protein is CASRPAGTYEQYF.

V gene TRBV28 combines with J gene TRBJ2-7; D possibly matches TRBD1 or TRBD2 (5 bases each). Deletions cut 5 bases from V and 2 bases from J, with 16 bases between. Germline V CDR1 and CDR2: MDHEN, SYDVKM. This CDR3 region has 15 residues. Here the CDR3 reads CASSDSGTAAYEQYF. DNA of the CDR3: TGTGCCAGCAGTGACTCCGGGACGGCCGCCTACGAGCAGTACTTC.

The chain links TRBV18 to TRBJ2-5, with D uncertain. The DNA matches TRBJ2-7 better at its end, which makes the J call doubtful. The germline V gene has CDR1 KGHSH and CDR2 LQKENI. The CDR3 sequence is 12 residues long. CDR3 sequence reads: CASSPPQSEQYF. The CDR3 DNA reads TGTGCCAGCTCACCACCGCAATCCGAGCAGTACTTC.

The sample holds one count of this clone. This chain links TRBV18 with TRBJ1-4; no firm D call. Germline CDR1 reads KGHSH; CDR2 reads LQKENI. V lost 3 bases and J lost 8, with 10 bases in between. The CDR3 spans 13 residues. The chain's CDR3 is CASSPRSGEKLFF. The DNA of the CDR3 is TGTGCCAGCTCACCGAGAAGCGGGGAAAAACTGTTTTTT.

A note on this clone: The germline gene is not matched at one end of the junction; a read error may be the cause. The J gene is TRBJ2-5, the V gene TRBV7-7, with 7 nucleotides matching TRBD1. CDR3 length equals 15 residues. The V gene's germline CDR1 is SSHAT and CDR2 FNYEAQ (reference sequence). The CDR3 nucleotides are TGTGCTAGCAGCTTAGGGTCAGGGGGCCAAGAGACCCAGTACTTC. This sequence encodes CASSLGSGGQETQYF.

The chain recombines TRBV19 with TRBJ2-7, with TRBD1 identical over 7 bases. The junction had 3 bases not matched to a gene; V was cut back by 5 bases and J by 2 bases. CDR1 and CDR2 (germline): LNHDA, SQIVND (reference sequence). This CDR3 is built from 13 residues. The CDR3 reads CASSLDRAYEQYF. The CDR3 DNA follows: TGTGCCAGTAGTCTCGACAGGGCCTACGAGCAGTACTTC.